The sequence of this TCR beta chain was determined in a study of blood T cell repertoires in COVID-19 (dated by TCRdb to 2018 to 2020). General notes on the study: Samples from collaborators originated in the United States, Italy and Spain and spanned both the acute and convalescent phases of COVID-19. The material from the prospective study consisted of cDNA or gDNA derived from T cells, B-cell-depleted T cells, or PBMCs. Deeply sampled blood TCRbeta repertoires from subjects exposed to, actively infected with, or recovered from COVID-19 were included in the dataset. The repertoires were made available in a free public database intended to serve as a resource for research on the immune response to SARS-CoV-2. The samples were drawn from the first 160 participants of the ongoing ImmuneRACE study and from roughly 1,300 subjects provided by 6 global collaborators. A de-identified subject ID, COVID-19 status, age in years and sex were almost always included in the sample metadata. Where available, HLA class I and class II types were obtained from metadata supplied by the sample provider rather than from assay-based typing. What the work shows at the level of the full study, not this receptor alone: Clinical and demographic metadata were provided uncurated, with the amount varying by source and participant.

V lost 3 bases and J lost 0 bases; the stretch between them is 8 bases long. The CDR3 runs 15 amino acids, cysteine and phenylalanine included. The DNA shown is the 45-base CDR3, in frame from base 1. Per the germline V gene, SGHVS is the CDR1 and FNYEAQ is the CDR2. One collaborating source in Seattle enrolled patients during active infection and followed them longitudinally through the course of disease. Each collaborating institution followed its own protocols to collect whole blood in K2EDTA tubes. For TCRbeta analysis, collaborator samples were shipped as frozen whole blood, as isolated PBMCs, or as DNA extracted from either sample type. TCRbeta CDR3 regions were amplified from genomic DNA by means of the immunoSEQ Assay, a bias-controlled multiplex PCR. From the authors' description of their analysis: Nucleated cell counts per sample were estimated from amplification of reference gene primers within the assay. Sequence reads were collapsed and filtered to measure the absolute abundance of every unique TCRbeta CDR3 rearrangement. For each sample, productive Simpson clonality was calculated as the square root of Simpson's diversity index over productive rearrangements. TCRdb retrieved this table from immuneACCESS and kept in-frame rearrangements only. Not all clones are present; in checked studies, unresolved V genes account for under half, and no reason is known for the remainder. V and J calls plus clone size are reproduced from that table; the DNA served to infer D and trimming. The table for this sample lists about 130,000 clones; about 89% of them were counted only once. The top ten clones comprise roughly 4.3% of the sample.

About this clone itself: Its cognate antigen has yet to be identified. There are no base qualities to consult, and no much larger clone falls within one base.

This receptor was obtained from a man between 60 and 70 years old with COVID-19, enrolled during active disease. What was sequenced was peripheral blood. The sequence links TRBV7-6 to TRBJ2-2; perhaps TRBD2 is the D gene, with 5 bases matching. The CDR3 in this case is CASSFLSANTGELFF. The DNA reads TGTGCCAGCAGCTTCCTTAGCGCGAACACCGGGGAGCTGTTTTTT.